This T cell receptor (beta chain) was found in a study of response to subunit inactivated influenza vaccine. The V gene lost 3 bases and the J gene lost 5 bases, with 15 bases spanning the gap. CDR3 size: 15 residues. Germline CDR1 and CDR2: SGHDT and YYEEEE. TCRdb ran MiXCR on the RT-PCR reads and lists one entry per CDR3 protein. The sample shows 150,000 to 200,000 distinct CDR3 sequences, 9.5% to 15% of them seen only once. The sample was also linked to a second study, of T cells expressing NK-cell markers. That report notes: TCR beta libraries carry UMIs added by 5'RACE template switching. The study sequenced eight donors, seven HCMV-seropositive and one seronegative. Topping the CD3+CD56-NKG2C+ fraction as well were these clonotypes, in several donors.

This TCR was sampled from a man over 45 who received an inactivated influenza vaccine. The genes are TRBV5-6 and TRBJ2-1; tentatively, D is TRBD1 or TRBD2 (5 bases each). Sequenced here: CD8+ T cells sorted from PBMCs, sampled 12 days after vaccination. In DNA form, the CDR3 reads TGTGCCAGCAGCTGGGGGTCGGCCGTCCACAATGAGCAGTTCTTC. It specifies CASSWGSAVHNEQFF.